The T cell receptor beta chain under discussion was sequenced for a study of T cells in Graves' hyperthyroidism and ophthalmopathy (dated by TCRdb to between 2018 and 2020). Some background on the complete study: Peripheral blood was collected at initial diagnosis, before any treatment. Following sampling, methimazole starting at 30 mg daily was given to hyperthyroidism patients, and high-dose intravenous methylprednisolone was given to ophthalmopathy patients. A discovery cohort of 95 to 100 patients, about 43 with Graves' ophthalmopathy and fewer than 65 with stable Graves' hyperthyroidism, was used to find distinguishing TCR V-J signatures. Thyroid tissue and blood T-cell repertoires from several Graves' hyperthyroidism patients were also compared in the study. An independent validation cohort of some 18 hyperthyroidism patients and approximately 16 patients who later progressed to ophthalmopathy tested prospective prediction of ophthalmopathy. The 100 discovery patients were randomly split 7:3 into training and test sets. TCR Vbeta CDR3 sequencing of around 130 peripheral blood samples (fewer than 45 ophthalmopathy, around 80 hyperthyroidism and around 17 progressor patients) is reported in the paper. Study-level results and caveats: Most expanded thyroid clonotypes (frequency above 0.001) were also detected in blood, a finding suggesting that blood repertoires may reflect thyroid immune responses. A model built on a 13 V-J signature distinguished ophthalmopathy from stable hyperthyroidism, reaching over 85% sensitivity and 81.08% specificity in cross-validation and 80%/75% in testing. In validation, progression to ophthalmopathy was predicted by the model with 70.59% sensitivity and 72% to 85% specificity, a median of about 6.8 months before onset. Sample size was not statistically predetermined, and investigators were not blinded to group allocation.

Concerning this clonotype itself: It lacks a known antigen. No qualities accompany the bases; no much larger clone lies one base away.

The germline V gene gives CDR1 as LGHNA and CDR2 as YSLEER. The CDR3 holds 15 amino acids from the cysteine to the phenylalanine. The kept DNA is CDR3 alone, 45 bases in frame from the first base. Cut back by 0 bases and 5 bases, the V and J ends lie 12 bases apart. The TCR beta CDR3 regions were amplified from RNA transcripts. For the first round of RT-PCR on the TCR CDR3, the HTBI primer set was used together with the Qiagen OneStep RT-PCR kit. Libraries were constructed in a second round of multiplex PCR, after which size selection and purification were performed. Libraries were sequenced paired-end with 100 bp reads on an Illumina HiSeq2000. Per the source publication's procedure: SOAPnuke was used to process the raw data, with reads discarded if the reads contained adapters or uncalled bases, had a mean Phred below 15, or lacked an exact constant-primer or identifier match. COPE v1.2.5 was used to merge the high-quality paired reads, and each unique nucleotide sequence was defined as a clonotype. MiTCR v1.1 was used to align clonotypes to the IMGT TRBV, TRBD and TRBJ reference segments. Only V-J combinations with frequency above 0.0001, covering about 99% of repertoires, were analysed. The TCS score was defined as the ratio of F50 (clonal expansion) to E x V (chaos), calculated using BLOSUM62-based TCRdist between CDR3 peptides within each V-J. Welch's t-statistics and random forest reduced fewer than 550 V-J features to about 12, which were used in a naive Bayes classifier (R e1071). Clones were called with MiXCR by TCRdb after fastp trimmed the public reads at Q25, and only in-frame beta chains were retained. For every CDR3 protein sequence, its rows merge into one entry that carries the most common genes and DNA. The V and J calls shown here were made by TCRdb, not taken from the authors' results. This sample holds about half a million distinct CDR3 sequences; nearly 20% were observed only once. Roughly 50% of the sample is in the top ten clones.

Ophthalmopathy patients had moderately to severely active disease, Clinical Activity Score of at least 3, NOSPECS grade of at least 4, and duration under 3 months. Exclusion was applied to patients with uncontrolled infections, other autoimmune diseases, pregnancy or lactation. Diagnoses were established on the basis of clinical symptoms, serum thyroxine and TRAb, thyroid ultrasound, and orbital computed tomography. PBMCs were isolated from around 10 ml of fresh peripheral blood by Ficoll-Paque density gradient centrifugation. Total RNA was extracted with Trizol reagent, and quality was checked on an Agilent 2100 Bioanalyzer.

The source material was blood. This receptor was taken from a man aged 35-49 years with Graves' ophthalmopathy. The sequence is built from TRBV4-3 and TRBJ2-3; TRBD2 is a weak D gene call, 7 bases matching. This receptor carries the CDR3 CASSQEGGAGDTQYF. The nucleotides are TGCGCCAGCAGCCAAGAGGGGGGGGCCGGAGATACGCAGTATTTT.